This is a list of T cell receptor beta chains from one sample in a study of T cell responses to AZD1222 COVID-19 vaccine. Using immunoSEQ multiplex PCR, the repertoire was profiled, and TCRdb retains in-frame clones only, with some absent. Of about 160,000 clones listed, around 93% were seen once; the top ten hold under 2.5%. This specimen was peripheral blood, taken on day 0 of AZD1222 vaccination. These receptors originate from an adult in good health. Each CDR3 is given with its conserved first and last residue. D genes are given only for firm matches. Rows give clone size only sometimes, using once, few, many, or a class for an expanded clone.

j_call,clone_size,v_call,cdr3_length,d_call,cdr3_aa,cdr3_nt
TRBJ1-1,-,TRBV2,13,-,CASSGQMNTEAFF,TGTGCCAGCAGTGGACAGATGAACACTGAAGCTTTCTTT
TRBJ1-5,-,TRBV7-3,17,-,CASNQTGPLYSNQPQHF,TGTGCCAGCAACCAAACAGGGCCACTTTATAGCAATCAGCCCCAGCATTTT
TRBJ1-4,-,TRBV4-3,15,TRBD1,CASSRFTGVGEKLFF,TGCGCCAGCAGCCGGTTCACAGGGGTTGGCGAAAAACTGTTTTTT
TRBJ1-5,-,TRBV20-1,14,-,CSASRGSLGQPQHF,TGCAGTGCTAGTAGGGGTTCCCTTGGGCAGCCCCAGCATTTT
TRBJ2-7,-,TRBV28,14,TRBD2,CASSAGLAAYEQYF,TGTGCCAGCAGTGCCGGACTAGCGGCCTACGAGCAGTACTTC
TRBJ1-5,-,TRBV7-9,13,-,CASSLEGSWPQHF,TGTGCCAGCAGCTTAGAGGGGTCATGGCCCCAGCATTTT
TRBJ1-2,-,TRBV5-8,17,-,CASSSTSGTRHPYGYTF,TGTGCCAGCAGCTCAACCTCCGGGACCCGACATCCTTATGGCTACACCTTC
TRBJ2-2,-,TRBV4-1,12,-,CASSQAAGELFF,TGCGCCAGCAGCCAAGCGGCCGGGGAGCTGTTTTTT
TRBJ1-1,-,TRBV6-5,13,-,CASSYSRMGGAFF,TGTGCCAGCAGTTACTCTAGGATGGGTGGGGCTTTCTTT
TRBJ1-3,-,TRBV9,19,-,CASSVGTHQGSISGNTIYF,TGTGCCAGCAGCGTTGGGACCCATCAGGGCTCCATCTCTGGAAACACCATATATTTT
TRBJ2-7,-,TRBV19,16,TRBD1,CASSPQGTGITYEQYF,TGTGCCAGTAGTCCACAAGGGACAGGGATTACCTACGAGCAGTACTTC
TRBJ2-5,-,TRBV24-1,15,-,CATSSPDTPGETQYF,TGTGCCACCAGTTCCCCGGACACCCCAGGGGAGACCCAGTACTTC
TRBJ1-3,-,TRBV7-9,16,TRBD1,CASSKTTGEAGNTIYF,TGTGCCAGCAGTAAGACTACAGGGGAGGCTGGAAACACCATATATTTT
TRBJ1-3,-,TRBV5-6,15,-,CASSLYQGFGNTIYF,TGTGCCAGCAGCTTGTATCAGGGGTTTGGAAACACCATATATTTT
TRBJ2-1,-,TRBV2,16,TRBD2,CASRASSGRHHNEQFF,TGTGCCAGCAGGGCGTCTAGCGGGAGGCACCACAATGAGCAGTTCTTC
TRBJ1-1,once,TRBV5-1,11,TRBD1,CASRDGQESRF,TGCGCCAGCAGGGATGGACAGGAGAGTCGATTT
TRBJ2-7,-,TRBV7-8,14,-,CASSLGDSTYEQYF,TGTGCCAGCAGCTTAGGGGACTCGACCTACGAGCAGTACTTC
TRBJ1-2,-,TRBV4-3,14,-,CASSQDPQGQGYTF,TGCGCCAGCAGCCAAGATCCCCAGGGGCAGGGCTACACCTTC
TRBJ2-5,-,TRBV13,16,TRBD2,CASSARGLAGKETQYF,TGTGCCAGCAGCGCTAGGGGACTAGCGGGAAAGGAGACCCAGTACTTC
TRBJ2-3,-,TRBV9,16,TRBD2,CASSSTSGGARDTQYF,TGTGCCAGCAGCTCCACTAGCGGGGGGGCCAGAGATACGCAGTATTTT
TRBJ2-7,few,TRBV7-2,15,-,CASIKTGPTRNEQYF,TGTGCCAGCATCAAGACGGGACCCACGCGGAACGAGCAGTACTTC
TRBJ1-5,-,TRBV6-1,17,-,CASSESVLGGLGQPQHF,TGTGCCAGCAGTGAATCGGTTTTGGGGGGGCTGGGGCAGCCCCAGCATTTT
TRBJ1-5,-,TRBV5-8,16,-,CASSHARDLSNQPQHF,TGTGCCAGCAGCCACGCACGAGACCTTAGCAATCAGCCCCAGCATTTT
TRBJ1-1,-,TRBV5-6,15,TRBD1,CASRAPGTGNTEAFF,TGTGCCAGCAGGGCCCCGGGGACAGGTAACACTGAAGCTTTCTTT
TRBJ1-1,once,TRBV3-1/TRBV3-2,14,-,CASSPSLGGAEAFF,TGTGCCAGCAGCCCTAGCCTGGGGGGGGCTGAAGCTTTCTTT
TRBJ1-4,-,TRBV7-2,14,-,CASSPPNSREKLFF,TGTGCCAGCAGCCCACCAAACTCGCGAGAAAAACTGTTTTTT
TRBJ2-2,-,TRBV5-1,19,-,CASSWAQGFDSRRPGELFF,TGCGCCAGCAGCTGGGCGCAGGGGTTTGACTCCCGTCGCCCCGGGGAGCTGTTTTTT
TRBJ1-6,few,TRBV7-2,15,TRBD1,CASSPYGTGLSPLHF,TGTGCCAGCAGCCCCTACGGGACAGGGCTTTCACCCCTCCACTTT
TRBJ1-5,-,TRBV28,16,-,CASSRLGSLSNQPQHF,TGTGCCAGCAGTCGACTCGGGAGCCTTAGCAATCAGCCCCAGCATTTT
TRBJ2-7,-,TRBV2,15,TRBD1,CASINDRGLSYEQYF,TGTGCCAGCATCAACGACAGGGGGCTATCCTACGAGCAGTACTTC
TRBJ1-3,once,TRBV28,14,-,CASSLGGAGNTIYF,TGTGCCAGCAGTTTAGGGGGTGCTGGAAACACCATATATTTT
TRBJ1-2,once,TRBV27,15,TRBD1,CASSSPGQGFYGYTF,TGTGCCAGCAGTTCCCCGGGACAGGGTTTTTATGGCTACACCTTC
TRBJ1-4,-,TRBV2,11,-,CASSEGKKLFF,TGTGCCAGCAGTGAAGGGAAAAAACTGTTTTTT
TRBJ2-7,few,TRBV5-5,14,TRBD2,CASSLGLAGVEQYF,TGTGCCAGCAGCCTGGGACTAGCGGGGGTCGAGCAGTACTTC
TRBJ1-1,-,TRBV5-4,16,-,CASSLDLGQGNTEAFF,TGTGCCAGCAGCTTGGATTTGGGGCAGGGAAACACTGAAGCTTTCTTT
TRBJ2-7,-,TRBV5-1,14,-,CASSAQGVGYEQYF,TGCGCCAGCAGCGCACAGGGAGTTGGCTACGAGCAGTACTTC
TRBJ1-5,-,TRBV5-6,13,TRBD1,CASSSTGEQPQHF,TGTGCCAGCAGCTCGACAGGGGAGCAGCCCCAGCATTTT
TRBJ2-4,-,TRBV11-1,14,-,CASSLAGTARQKYF,TGTGCCAGCAGCTTAGCTGGTACTGCCAGGCAGAAGTACTTC
TRBJ2-7,-,TRBV30,14,-,CAWSQQGPQHEQYF,TGTGCCTGGAGCCAACAGGGTCCGCAGCACGAGCAGTACTTC
TRBJ1-5,-,TRBV7-2,15,-,CASSFSGATDQPQHF,TGTGCCAGCAGCTTTAGCGGGGCTACTGATCAGCCCCAGCATTTT
TRBJ1-2,-,TRBV27,13,-,CASSLRPGYGYTF,TGTGCCAGCAGTTTACGACCAGGCTATGGCTACACCTTC
TRBJ2-3,-,TRBV27,15,-,CASSFLDSRTDTQYF,TGTGCCAGCAGTTTCTTGGACAGTAGGACAGATACGCAGTATTTT
TRBJ2-7,once,TRBV9,14,-,CASSLRDGPYEQYF,TGTGCCAGCAGCCTTCGGGACGGACCCTACGAGCAGTACTTC
TRBJ1-1,few,TRBV6-1,13,-,CASSEVSETEAFF,TGTGCCAGCAGTGAAGTGAGCGAGACTGAAGCTTTCTTT
TRBJ2-7,-,TRBV5-4,14,TRBD1,CASSLKGTGREQYF,TGTGCCAGCAGCTTGAAAGGGACAGGGAGAGAGCAGTACTTC
TRBJ1-4,-,TRBV5-1,15,TRBD1,CASSHMTGVWEKLFF,TGCGCCAGCAGCCACATGACAGGGGTCTGGGAAAAACTGTTTTTT
TRBJ1-3,-,TRBV11-1,11,-,CASSLENTIYF,TGTGCCAGCAGCTTAGAAAACACCATATATTTT
TRBJ2-7,-,TRBV11-2,12,-,CASSSIKAEQYF,TGTGCCAGCAGCTCAATAAAAGCCGAGCAGTACTTC
TRBJ1-2,-,TRBV6-6,14,-,CASSYEVYNYGYTF,TGTGCCAGCAGTTACGAGGTCTATAACTATGGCTACACCTTC
TRBJ1-6,-,TRBV6-2/TRBV6-3,19,-,CASSWVPGSESSYNSPLHF,TGTGCCAGCAGTTGGGTACCGGGATCCGAGAGCTCCTATAATTCACCCCTCCACTTT
TRBJ1-4,-,TRBV2,15,-,CASTPFTATNEKLFF,TGTGCCAGCACGCCCTTTACGGCAACTAATGAAAAACTGTTTTTT
TRBJ1-4,-,TRBV30,16,TRBD1,CAWSPGTGVLTEKLFF,TGTGCCTGGAGTCCCGGGACAGGGGTGTTAACTGAAAAACTGTTTTTT
TRBJ2-7,-,TRBV30,14,-,CAWSIGTPTYEQYF,TGTGCCTGGAGCATCGGGACACCCACCTACGAGCAGTACTTC